The 31 T cell receptor beta chains listed next were all sequenced from one sample in a study of OX40 agonist ivuxolimab in advanced cancers. Method: immunoSEQ multiplex PCR; TCRdb's copy keeps in-frame clones and lacks some. Of 90,000 to 150,000 clones in the sample, 75% to 90% were seen once. The starting material was CD4+ or CD8+ T cells sorted from blood, obtained in a trial of the OX40 agonist ivuxolimab. These receptors came from an adult with an advanced solid tumor such as melanoma, head and neck, liver or kidney cancer.

V gene TRBV18 combines with J gene TRBJ2-2; 9 bases are a match to TRBD1. V was clipped by 2 bases and J by 7 bases; unmatched bases: 8. CDR1 KGHSH and CDR2 LQKENI come from the germline V gene. The length of the CDR3 is 16 residues. Here the CDR3 DNA reads TGTGCCAGCTCACCAGGAGGACAGGGGTGGTTCGGGGAGCTGTTTTTT. This translates into CASSPGGQGWFGELFF.

The chain recombines TRBV6-5 with TRBJ2-7, with 11 positions matching TRBD2. J gave up 2 bases and V 4 bases, and 7 bases lay outside the gene matches. CDR3 length equals 16 residues. CDR1 and CDR2 (germline): MNHEY, SVGAGI. CDR3 bases: TGTGCCAGCAGTTTTCGGACTAGCGGGCCAACCTACGAGCAGTACTTC. Its translation is CASSFRTSGPTYEQYF.

The chain uses TRBV9 and TRBJ2-7, with D unclear. The CDR3 totals 13 residues. Per the germline V gene, CDR1 is SGDLS and CDR2 is YYNGEE. Trimming removed 3 bases from V and 6 bases from J, with 13 bases in between. The DNA of the CDR3 is TGTGCCAGCAGCGGCGGAAAGGGTGCCGAGCAGTACTTC. Encoded protein: CASSGGKGAEQYF.

V usage is TRBV6-5 and J usage is TRBJ1-5; 10 bases line up with TRBD1. Per germline, CDR1 MNHEY and CDR2 SVGAGI. Trimming removed 6 bases from V and 1 base from J; junction bases left unmatched: 3. This CDR3 has 15 residues. CDR3 coding DNA: TGTGCCAGCAGGGACAGGGGGGAGAGCAATCAGCCCCAGCATTTT. Translating gives CASRDRGESNQPQHF.

The chain couples TRBV19 to TRBJ2-5, with a weak D call TRBD1 (6 bases). The CDR3 extends over 16 amino acids. Germline CDR1 LNHDA, CDR2 SQIVND (reference sequence). The V end was cut by 2 bases, the J end by 0 bases, with 13 bases between. The CDR3 loop reads CASSIQGSTYQETQYF. The DNA for the CDR3 is TGTGCCAGTAGTATACAGGGGTCAACGTACCAAGAGACCCAGTACTTC.

This chain uses TRBV28 with TRBJ1-1; TRBD1 might be the D (6 bases). Looked up from germline, CDR1 is MDHEN and CDR2 is SYDVKM. The V end lost 4 bases, the J end lost 8 bases, and 20 bases lay between the germline ends. CDR3 size: 15 residues. The CDR3 nucleotides read TGTGCCAGCAGTTCGCCCCTTACAGGGTCAACCGAAGCTTTCTTT. Translation: CASSSPLTGSTEAFF.

In DNA form, the CDR3 reads TGTGCCAGCAGCAAGCGACTAGCGGGCAAAGAGACCCAGTACTTC. As protein: CASSKRLAGKETQYF. V and J are TRBV7-2 and TRBJ2-5; TRBD2 matches at 10 bases. The germline V gene encodes CDR1 SGHTA and CDR2 FQGNSA. The CDR3 runs 15 residues. J lost 3 bases, V lost 5 bases, and 6 bases had no gene match.

This sequence joins TRBV11-2 and TRBJ1-2; D is possibly TRBD1 (5 bases). Germline lookup yields CDR1 SGHAT and CDR2 FQNNGV. The V end lost 0 bases, the J end lost 6 bases, and 20 bases lay between the germline ends. CDR3 size: 17 residues. The CDR3 reads CASSLDLVGAAIDGYTF. DNA for the CDR3: TGTGCCAGCAGCTTAGATCTAGTTGGGGCCGCGATTGATGGCTACACCTTC.

J is TRBJ1-5 and V is TRBV18; D is possibly TRBD1 (6 bases). CDR1 and CDR2 from the germline V gene are KGHSH and LQKENI. The germline V and J ends were trimmed by 1 base and 4 bases, with 17 bases remaining between them. CDR3 length: 17 residues. The CDR3 protein is CASSPQGGISRNQPQHF. The CDR3 nucleotides read TGTGCCAGCTCACCACAGGGGGGAATAAGTAGGAATCAGCCCCAGCATTTT.

This clone was detected a few times. The chain recombines TRBV10-3 with TRBJ1-2; TRBD1 agrees at 8 bases. Germline V gives CDR1 ENHRY, CDR2 SYGVKD. CDR3 length: 13 residues. V shed 7 bases, J shed 6 bases, and the junction held 7 bases outside the gene matches. The CDR3 sequence: CAINDRGFDGYTF. The DNA for the CDR3 is TGTGCCATCAACGACAGGGGATTCGATGGCTACACCTTC.

V is TRBV14 and J is TRBJ1-6; D not certain. Germline V gene sequence: CDR1 SGHDN, CDR2 FVKESK. Deletions cut 0 bases from V and 0 bases from J, with 12 bases between. The CDR3 has 18 residues. This CDR3 is CASSQEYRPSSYNSPLHF. For the CDR3, the DNA is TGTGCCAGCAGCCAAGAGTACAGACCGAGCTCCTATAATTCACCCCTCCACTTT.

V usage is TRBV2 and J usage is TRBJ2-7, with TRBD1 matching over 8 bases. Germline V gives CDR1 SNHLY, CDR2 FYNNEI. The V and J ends lost 4 bases and 2 bases, in that order; junction bases with no gene match: 10. The CDR3 is 16 amino acids. The CDR3 protein is CASSGLGQGATYEQYF. DNA of the CDR3: TGTGCCAGCAGTGGGTTGGGCCAGGGGGCCACCTACGAGCAGTACTTC.

The chain combines TRBV6-5 with TRBJ1-2, with 8 positions matching TRBD1. This CDR3 has 15 residues. The germline gives CDR1 MNHEY, CDR2 SVGAGI. After removal of 5 bases from V and 0 bases from J, the junction contained 5 bases not matched to a gene. For the CDR3, the DNA is TGTGCCAGCAGTAAGAGGGACAGGACTAACTATGGCTACACCTTC. Amino acids: CASSKRDRTNYGYTF.

The chain couples TRBV30 to TRBJ1-4; the D is unclear. The CDR3 covers 14 residues. CDR1 is GTSNPN and CDR2 is SVGIG in the germline V gene (reference sequence). Trimming cost V 3 bases and J 3 bases, with 11 bases left between them. The CDR3 DNA reads TGTGCCTGGAGGGTGGTAGGAGCTAATGAAAAACTGTTTTTT. Translation: CAWRVVGANEKLFF.

This rearrangement joins TRBV6-5 to TRBJ1-2; 8 nucleotides agree with TRBD1. J gave up 3 bases and V 6 bases, and 9 bases lay outside the gene matches. Germline V gene lookup returns CDR1 MNHEY and CDR2 SVGAGI. The CDR3 extends over 15 amino acids. This chain's CDR3 is CASSPGQGPYYGYTF. CDR3 nucleotide sequence: TGTGCCAGCAGCCCAGGACAGGGACCTTACTATGGCTACACCTTC.

The chain carries TRBV27 and TRBJ2-7; 8 bases are shared with TRBD2. The CDR3 runs 14 residues. V gave up 6 bases and J gave up 5 bases; unmatched junction bases: 9. Per germline, CDR1 MNHEY and CDR2 SMNVEV (reference sequence). CDR3 in amino acids: CASRHGGAVDEQYF. Here the CDR3 DNA reads TGTGCCAGCAGGCACGGGGGGGCGGTCGACGAGCAGTACTTC.

The CDR3 region is CASTKEYRGYEQYF. CDR3 sequence (DNA): TGTGCCAGCACTAAGGAATACAGGGGCTACGAGCAGTACTTC. V is TRBV6-5 and J is TRBJ2-7; 7 bases are shared with TRBD1. Germline assignment: CDR1 MNHEY and CDR2 SVGAGI. The V gene end was trimmed by 7 bases and the J gene end by 3 bases; junction bases not matched to a gene: 9. The CDR3 consists of 14 residues.

The J gene is TRBJ1-4, the V gene TRBV30, with TRBD1 matching over 7 bases. The CDR3 totals 13 residues. Trimming cost V 1 base and J 8 bases; bases outside gene matches: 4. CDR1 and CDR2 (germline): GTSNPN, SVGIG (reference sequence). The CDR3 DNA reads TGTGCCTGGAGTGAGACAGGGCCCGAAAAACTGTTTTTT. It codes for CAWSETGPEKLFF. The complete variable domain, with remaining parts taken from reference TRBV30 and TRBJ1-4, reads SQTIHQWPATLVQPVGSPLSLECTVEGTSNPNLYWYRQAAGRGLQLLFYSVGIGQISSEVPQNLSASRPQDRQFILSSKKLLLSDSGFYLCAWSETGPEKLFFGSGTQLSVL.

The rearrangement uses TRBV7-2 and TRBJ2-3, with 12 positions matching TRBD1. The CDR3 sequence is 18 residues long. The V gene's germline CDR1 is SGHTA and CDR2 FQGNSA. V gave up 5 bases and J gave up 3 bases; unmatched junction bases: 12. CDR3 protein: CASSPSGTGGGITDTQYF. The DNA of the CDR3 is TGTGCCAGCAGCCCCAGCGGGACAGGGGGCGGGATAACAGATACGCAGTATTTT.

The rearrangement links TRBV28 to TRBJ1-5, with a tentative D call TRBD1 (5 bases). Trimming pared 6 bases from V and 0 bases from J, leaving 12 bases between. Germline assignment: CDR1 MDHEN and CDR2 SYDVKM. The CDR3 covers 15 residues. In DNA form, the CDR3 reads TGTGCCAGCAGCCCGGGGGTAGGTAGCAATCAGCCCCAGCATTTT. Encoded protein: CASSPGVGSNQPQHF.

V is TRBV6-6 and J is TRBJ1-2; the D is unclear. The CDR3 has 13 residues. V was trimmed by 6 bases and J by 7 bases, leaving 15 bases between them. The germline CDR1 and CDR2 sequences are MNHNY and SVGAGI (reference sequence). CDR3 nucleotide sequence: TGTGCCAGCAGGAAGGTTGGAGTCGGTGGCTACACCTTC. It is translated as CASRKVGVGGYTF.

V and J are TRBV10-3 and TRBJ2-7; D remains ambiguous. V lost 6 bases and J lost 0, with 6 bases in between. The CDR3 extends over 12 amino acids. Per germline, CDR1 ENHRY and CDR2 SYGVKD. CDR3 sequence: CAIRVSSYEQYF. In nucleotides, the CDR3 is TGTGCCATCAGGGTCAGCTCCTACGAGCAGTACTTC.

The rearrangement uses TRBV7-2 and TRBJ1-3, with D maybe TRBD1 (6 bases). Germline CDR1 reads SGHTA; CDR2 reads FQGNSA. Between the trimmed V and J ends, which lost 1 base and 4 bases, there was a span of 11 bases. This CDR3 has 15 residues. CDR3 nucleotide sequence: TGTGCCAGCAGCTTAGACAGGGCGGGCGGAAACACCATATATTTT. This translates into CASSLDRAGGNTIYF.

V gene TRBV7-2 combines with J gene TRBJ2-6, with 8 bases lining up with TRBD1. The germline gives CDR1 SGHTA, CDR2 FQGNSA. After removal of 5 bases from V and 2 bases from J, the junction contained 8 bases not matched to a gene. CDR3 length: 17 amino acids. CDR3 region: CASSEGTGQTGANVLTF. Here the CDR3 DNA reads TGTGCCAGCAGCGAAGGGACAGGACAAACTGGGGCCAACGTCCTGACTTTC.

The chain links TRBV5-1 to TRBJ2-2; 8 nucleotides align to TRBD2. The CDR3 runs 14 residues. J gave up 6 bases and V 4 bases, and 5 bases lay outside the gene matches. Germline values: CDR1 SGHRS, CDR2 YFSETQ. CDR3 nucleotide sequence: TGCGCCAGCAGCAGCGGACTAGCCCCCGGGGAGCTGTTTTTT. This codes for CASSSGLAPGELFF.

This clone has only one observation. V usage is TRBV6-5 and J usage is TRBJ1-2, with D perhaps TRBD1 (6 bases). The length of the CDR3 is 15 residues. Trimming cost V 6 bases and J 0 bases, with 14 bases left between them. CDR1 and CDR2 from the germline V gene are MNHEY and SVGAGI. The CDR3, as DNA: TGTGCCAGCAGATCTTACAGGGAACCTAACTATGGCTACACCTTC. Protein sequence: CASRSYREPNYGYTF.

The genes are TRBV5-4 and TRBJ1-2; unclear D gene. The ends were cut back, 7 bases at V and 2 bases at J, with 15 bases in the middle. The V gene's germline CDR1 is SGHNT and CDR2 YYREEE (reference sequence). The CDR3 runs to 14 residues. Here the CDR3 DNA reads TGTGCCAGCTCCCTGGGGTTTAGCAACTATGGCTACACCTTC. It specifies CASSLGFSNYGYTF.

This clone was detected only once. The chain combines TRBV18 with TRBJ2-5; no firm D call. The V gene lost 2 bases and the J gene lost 2 bases, with 9 bases spanning the gap. This CDR3 comprises 14 residues. Germline V gene lookup returns CDR1 KGHSH and CDR2 LQKENI. Written as DNA, the CDR3 is TGTGCCAGCTCACCAGCAGGTGATCAAGAGACCCAGTACTTC. Protein product: CASSPAGDQETQYF. Full variable domain (missing parts from reference TRBV18 and TRBJ2-5): NAGVMQNPRHLVRRRGQEARLRCSPMKGHSHVYWYRQLPEEGLKFMVYLQKENIIDESGMPKERFSAEFPKEGPSILRIQQVVRGDSAAYFCASSPAGDQETQYFGPGTRLLVL.

This chain uses TRBV19 with TRBJ2-1; 11 bases align to TRBD2. V gave up 6 bases and J gave up 4 bases; unmatched junction bases: 2. CDR1 is LNHDA and CDR2 is SQIVND in the germline V gene (reference sequence). There are 14 residues in the CDR3. The CDR3 here is CASRLAGDYNEQFF. In DNA form, the CDR3 reads TGTGCCAGTAGACTAGCGGGGGATTACAATGAGCAGTTCTTC.

The rearrangement links TRBV11-2 to TRBJ2-3, with TRBD2 matching over 7 bases. CDR1 is SGHAT and CDR2 is FQNNGV in the germline V gene. Trimming took 1 base from V and 4 from J; bases not matched to a gene: 5. This CDR3 spans 15 amino acids. CDR3 sequence reads: CASSLGVGGSDTQYF. Here the CDR3 DNA reads TGTGCCAGCAGCTTAGGAGTGGGGGGGTCAGATACGCAGTATTTT.

The chain employs TRBV18 and TRBJ2-1, with TRBD1 matching over 8 bases. The CDR3 contains 14 residues. CDR1 is KGHSH, CDR2 LQKENI, per germline. V was pared by 3 bases and J by 8 bases, with 6 bases of the junction left unmatched. CDR3 loop: CASSPPGTGDEQFF. The CDR3 DNA reads as TGTGCCAGCTCACCCCCTGGGACAGGCGATGAGCAGTTCTTC.